A selection of T cell receptor beta chains follows, all from one sample in a study of beta chain features in type 1 diabetes. The protocol was immunoSEQ multiplex PCR, while the TCRdb copy is restricted to in-frame clones and leaves out a portion. The sample has about 160,000 clones, over 7.5% seen once. Sequencing used central memory CD4+ T cells from blood. These receptors all come from a woman aged 18 to 35 in good health. Both conserved end residues are part of each CDR3. D genes are given only for firm matches. The size entry is marked missing in some rows and otherwise reads once, few, many or a size class.

d_call	v_call	clone_size	j_call	cdr3_nt	cdr3_aa
.	TRBV2	few	TRBJ1-1	TGTGCCAGCAGTGACGGGACACATAACGAAGCTTTCTTT	CASSDGTHNEAFF
TRBD2	TRBV9	.	TRBJ2-3	TGTGCCAGCAGTTTTAGCGGGGGGGCCACCGCGGGAGATACGCAGTATTTT	CASSFSGGATAGDTQYF
.	TRBV29-1	.	TRBJ1-1	TGCAGCGTAGCCCCCTACAGGGCTCTCACCGAAGCTTTCTTT	CSVAPYRALTEAFF
.	TRBV4-3	.	TRBJ1-2	TGCGCCAGCAGCCAAGAGGTCAGGGCTTCCGGCTACACCTTC	CASSQEVRASGYTF
.	TRBV27	.	TRBJ1-5	TGTGCCAGCAGGATGGGGGGTGGTAGCAATCAGCCCCAGCATTTT	CASRMGGGSNQPQHF
.	TRBV7-2	few	TRBJ2-1	TGTGCCAGCAGCCCCACCCGGACCTCGGGGGAGCAGTTCTTC	CASSPTRTSGEQFF
.	TRBV9	.	TRBJ2-7	TGTGCCAGCAGCGTAGGAGGGGGGGCCCACGAGCAGTACTTC	CASSVGGGAHEQYF
.	TRBV11-3	.	TRBJ2-6	TGTGCCAGCAGCTTAGCCGGTGAAGCTGGGGCCAACGTCCTGACTTTC	CASSLAGEAGANVLTF
.	TRBV18	many	TRBJ1-1	TGTGCCAGCTCACGAGATGGGAACACTGAAGCTTTCTTT	CASSRDGNTEAFF
.	TRBV7-2	.	TRBJ2-7	TGTGCCAGCAGCTTCACAAACTACGAGCAGTACTTC	CASSFTNYEQYF
.	TRBV7-2	.	TRBJ2-7	TGTGCCAGCAGCTTAGTAGCGGAGGGCTCCTACGAGCAGTACTTC	CASSLVAEGSYEQYF
TRBD1	TRBV6-4	.	TRBJ2-2	TGTGCCAGCAGTGACGACAGGGGGTCCGGGGAGCTGTTTTTT	CASSDDRGSGELFF
TRBD2	TRBV25-1	few	TRBJ2-2	TGTGCCAGCAGTGAACCCGGGGGGGCTCCTGGGGAGCTGTTTTTT	CASSEPGGAPGELFF
TRBD1	TRBV7-9	few	TRBJ2-1	TGTGCCAGCAGCTTAGCCTCAGGGGGTGCCTACTCCTACAATGAGCAGTTCTTC	CASSLASGGAYSYNEQFF
.	TRBV5-1	few	TRBJ1-1	TGCGCCAGCAGCTTGGACAGGGTGGACACTGAAGCTTTCTTT	CASSLDRVDTEAFF
.	TRBV7-8	.	TRBJ2-3	TGTGCCAGCAGCTTAGCAGACACCACGCAGTATTTT	CASSLADTTQYF
.	TRBV7-3	.	TRBJ2-5	TGTGCCAGCAGCTTAACGGGGACAAACGAAGAGACCCAGTACTTC	CASSLTGTNEETQYF
.	TRBV5-4	.	TRBJ2-4	TGTGCCAGCAGCTTGGCCCAGGGCAACATTCAGTACTTC	CASSLAQGNIQYF
.	TRBV2	.	TRBJ2-7	TGTGCCAGCAGTGAAGCGGGCTCCCTCTCCTACGAGCAGTACTTC	CASSEAGSLSYEQYF
.	TRBV18	.	TRBJ1-2	TGTGCCAGCTCACCAGATGGACATGGACAGACCTTCCGTGGCTACACCTTC	CASSPDGHGQTFRGYTF
TRBD2	TRBV9	.	TRBJ2-3	TGTGCCAGCAGCGTCACCGGGACTAGCAGGAGCGCGCAGTATTTT	CASSVTGTSRSAQYF
TRBD1	TRBV4-2	few	TRBJ1-3	TGTGCCAGCAGCCAAGGCGGCATGGACAGGGCGGATGGAAACACCATATATTTT	CASSQGGMDRADGNTIYF
.	TRBV19	few	TRBJ2-7	TGTGCCAGTAGTATAGATTCGGAGGGAACGCGCGAGCAGTACTTC	CASSIDSEGTREQYF
TRBD2	TRBV15	few	TRBJ2-5	TGTGCCACCCGAACCTCTAGCGGGGGTTGGGTGGAGACCCAGTACTTC	CATRTSSGGWVETQYF
.	TRBV5-1	.	TRBJ2-7	TGCGCCAGCAGCTTGGTAGGGGACGAGCAGTACTTC	CASSLVGDEQYF
.	TRBV15	few	TRBJ2-6	TGTGCCACCAGCAGAGATTCCAGCGCGGGGGCCAACGTCCTGACTTTC	CATSRDSSAGANVLTF
.	TRBV11-2	many	TRBJ2-1	TGTGCCAGCAGCTTAGTTGGTAGTCCCAATGAGCAGTTCTTC	CASSLVGSPNEQFF
.	TRBV19	many	TRBJ2-7	TGTGCCACCTGGGACACCTACGAGCAGTACTTC	CATWDTYEQYF
TRBD1	TRBV5-1	.	TRBJ1-6	TGCGCCAGCAGCCCTTCCGAGACAGGGACGTGGTCACCCCTCCACTTT	CASSPSETGTWSPLHF
TRBD2	TRBV18	few	TRBJ2-7	TGTGCCAGCTCACCGGTTAGCGGGACATCCTACGAGCAGTACTTC	CASSPVSGTSYEQYF
TRBD2	TRBV7-2	.	TRBJ2-3	TGTGCCAGCAGCCCCCTGCGGGGGGGCTCAGATACGCAGTATTTT	CASSPLRGGSDTQYF
TRBD2	TRBV27	.	TRBJ2-1	TGTGCCAGCAGTACTAGCGGGAGGGGTGAGCAGTTCTTC	CASSTSGRGEQFF
TRBD1	TRBV5-1	.	TRBJ1-2	TGCGCCAGCAGACTATCGGGAGGGGGCACGTATGGCTACACCTTC	CASRLSGGGTYGYTF
.	TRBV7-9	few	TRBJ1-1	TGTGCCAGCAGCGACCGGGGTTCCATGAACACTGAAGCTTTCTTT	CASSDRGSMNTEAFF
.	TRBV7-8	many	TRBJ2-1	TGTGCCAGCAGCTCACGGCTGGGGGCCCATGAGCAGTTCTTC	CASSSRLGAHEQFF
.	TRBV2	.	TRBJ2-2	TGTGCCAGCAGTGCTCACACCGGGGAGCTGTTTTTT	CASSAHTGELFF
TRBD2	TRBV18	.	TRBJ2-7	TGTGCCAGCGGGACTAGCGGACCCTACGAGCAGTACTTC	CASGTSGPYEQYF